Shown below are 3 T cell receptor beta chains from a single sample sequenced in a study of T cell responses to AZD1222 COVID-19 vaccine (dated by TCRdb to 2020 to 2023). Library construction relied on the immunoSEQ multiplex PCR assay. The clones in this table, taken by TCRdb from immuneACCESS, are in-frame only. Not every clone is retained; where verified, under half of the shortfall comes from an unresolved V gene, and the cause of the rest is unknown. The table for this sample lists under 110,000 clones; about 86% of them were counted only once. The ten largest clones add up to around 1.5% of the sample. Explained via the paper, the time point label denotes: baseline before first vaccination. The sample was peripheral blood, taken on day 0 of AZD1222 vaccination. Receptor source: an adult in good health.

The chain joins TRBV7-2 to TRBJ2-3, with D unresolved. Germline values: CDR1 SGHTA, CDR2 FQGNSA. Trimming pared 5 bases from V and 3 bases from J, leaving 15 bases between. This CDR3 is built from 15 residues. CDR3 residues: CASSPLGMGTDTQYF. Here the CDR3 DNA reads TGTGCCAGCAGCCCCCTGGGAATGGGAACAGATACGCAGTATTTT.

V and J are TRBV30 and TRBJ1-5; D not resolved. This CDR3 has 12 residues. Deletions cut 4 bases from V and 5 bases from J, with 9 bases between. The germline V gene encodes CDR1 GTSNPN and CDR2 SVGIG (reference sequence). CDR3 sequence (DNA): TGTGCCTGGAACAGAGGTGATCAGCCCCAGCATTTT. Its protein product is CAWNRGDQPQHF.

The V gene is TRBV5-4, the J gene TRBJ2-5; the D is unclear. Germline V gene sequence: CDR1 SGHNT, CDR2 YYREEE (reference sequence). Trimming took 0 bases from V and 5 from J, leaving 2 bases between them. CDR3 length: 11 residues. The CDR3 loop reads CASSLAETQYF. In nucleotides, the CDR3 is TGTGCCAGCAGCTTGGCCGAGACCCAGTACTTC.